These T cell receptor beta chains were read from a single sample in a study of blood T cells in healthy people across ages. MiXCR, applied by TCRdb to the 5' RACE reads, yields one record per CDR3 protein. The sample yields 1.5 million to 2 million distinct CDR3 sequences, 40% to 55% seen once. The specimen sequenced was blood. These receptors originate from a middle-aged woman in good health. Each CDR3 is given with its conserved first and last residue. D genes are given only for firm matches. Clone size is not always given. Where it is, it says once, few, many or a class for expanded clones.

v_call	d_call	clone_size	j_call	cdr3_length	cdr3_nt	cdr3_aa
TRBV4-3	NA	NA	TRBJ1-5	16	TGCGCCAGCAGCCAAGGCGCTACAGGGAAAGGACAGCCCCAGCATTTT	CASSQGATGKGQPQHF
TRBV6-2/TRBV6-3	NA	NA	TRBJ2-7	12	TGTGCCAGCAGTTTCCAACTTCGGGGGCAGTACTTC	CASSFQLRGQYF
TRBV2	NA	NA	TRBJ2-7	12	TGTGCCAGCATCGGCAGGGCCTACGAGCAGTACTTC	CASIGRAYEQYF
TRBV12-3/TRBV12-4	NA	NA	TRBJ2-5	14	TGTGCCAGCAGACTCTCTCAAACCCAAGAGACCCAGTACTTC	CASRLSQTQETQYF
TRBV12-3/TRBV12-4	TRBD1	few	TRBJ2-6	17	TGTGCCAGCAGTTACAGGGGGCTGGTTTCGGGGGCCAACGTCCTGACTTTC	CASSYRGLVSGANVLTF
TRBV27	NA	NA	TRBJ2-1	9	TGTGCGGCGGGTAATGAGCAGTTCTTC	CAAGNEQFF
TRBV6-5	NA	NA	TRBJ2-7	15	TGTGCCAGCAGTTACTCCACAGGGCCAACCTACGAGCAGTACTTC	CASSYSTGPTYEQYF
TRBV18	NA	few	TRBJ2-7	14	TGTGCCAGCTCTGTCCAGGGGTATATCGACGAGCAGTACTTC	CASSVQGYIDEQYF
TRBV5-1	TRBD1	few	TRBJ2-7	15	TGCGCCAGCAGTCGGCAAACAGGGGCTGCCTACGAGCAGTACTTC	CASSRQTGAAYEQYF
TRBV20-1	NA	NA	TRBJ1-5	15	TGCAGTGCTTTCGAGCACCGGGACAGCAATCAGCCCCAGCATTTT	CSAFEHRDSNQPQHF
TRBV12-3/TRBV12-4	TRBD2	few	TRBJ2-1	15	TGTGCCAGCAGTTATAGCGGGGGGGCTGCCCATGAGCAGTTCTTC	CASSYSGGAAHEQFF
TRBV4-3	TRBD2	NA	TRBJ2-3	16	TGCGCCAGCAGCCAGCAATCGGGAGGGAGGAACAATGAGCAGTATTTT	CASSQQSGGRNNEQYF
TRBV20-1	NA	once	TRBJ2-1	15	TGCAGTGCTAGAGGATCGGCGGGCAGACCCTACGAGCAGTTCTTC	CSARGSAGRPYEQFF
TRBV7-2	TRBD1	few	TRBJ1-6	17	TGTGCCAGCAGCTTAAGACCCGGGGGACAGGGTCGTTCACCCCTCCACTTT	CASSLRPGGQGRSPLHF
TRBV7-2	NA	few	TRBJ2-7	14	TGTGCCAGCAGCCCCCTGTTTAGCTCCTACGAGCAGTACTTC	CASSPLFSSYEQYF
TRBV9	NA	NA	TRBJ2-1	14	TGTGCCAGCAGCGTAGGTTGGGTAGGTGATGAGCAGTTCTTC	CASSVGWVGDEQFF
TRBV4-1	NA	NA	TRBJ1-1	15	TGCGCCAGCAGCCAAGACGAGGGAGAGGGGACTGAAGCTTTCTTT	CASSQDEGEGTEAFF
TRBV7-2	NA	few	TRBJ2-5	15	TGTGCCAGCAGCCCCTCCGGCAGGGCCCACGAGACCCAGTACTTC	CASSPSGRAHETQYF
TRBV6-2/TRBV6-3	NA	NA	TRBJ2-3	15	TGTGCCAGCACCGGCCGGGCGTGGGGCACAGATACGCAGTATTTT	CASTGRAWGTDTQYF
TRBV4-2	NA	NA	TRBJ2-3	14	TGTGCCAGCAGCCAGTCGTCCAGTGCGGAAACGCAGTATTTT	CASSQSSSAETQYF
TRBV4-3	TRBD2	NA	TRBJ2-1	14	TGCGCCAGCAGCCAGCGGGGGGCGGGGAATGAGCAGTTCTTC	CASSQRGAGNEQFF
TRBV5-1	NA	NA	TRBJ2-3	13	TGCGCCAGCAGCTGGGCCCCTGGGGATACGCAGTATTTT	CASSWAPGDTQYF
TRBV6-5	NA	NA	TRBJ2-3	15	TGTGCCAGCAGCCCCCGGGGCCCAGTCGCAGATACGCAGTATTTT	CASSPRGPVADTQYF
TRBV7-8	NA	NA	TRBJ2-5	17	TGTGCCAGCAGCCCCTACGTGGCGGGTGTCCGACCGGAGACCCAGTACTTC	CASSPYVAGVRPETQYF
TRBV6-2/TRBV6-3	TRBD1	few	TRBJ2-1	14	TGTGCCAGCAGTCCCCCGGGACAGGGTTATGAGCAGTTCTTC	CASSPPGQGYEQFF
TRBV20-1	TRBD1	NA	TRBJ1-5	15	TGCAGTGCTAGAGGGGGACAGGGACGCAATCAGCCCCAGCATTTT	CSARGGQGRNQPQHF
TRBV4-1	NA	NA	TRBJ2-2	16	TGCGCCAGCAGCCAAGAACCGGGGGAGAACACCGGGGAGCTGTTTTTT	CASSQEPGENTGELFF
TRBV5-1	NA	NA	TRBJ1-1	14	TGCGCCAGCAGCTTGATGGGTGTGAACACTGAAGCTTTCTTT	CASSLMGVNTEAFF
TRBV20-1	NA	NA	TRBJ2-7	13	TGCAGTGCTAGAGCCCCAAGGGACTACGAGCAGTACTTC	CSARAPRDYEQYF
TRBV7-2	TRBD2	NA	TRBJ2-3	19	TGTGCCAGCAGCTTAGGGGGCGGGGGGACTAGCGGGTTCACAGATACGCAGTATTTT	CASSLGGGGTSGFTDTQYF
TRBV27	NA	many	TRBJ2-4	13	TGTGCCAGCCGGAGGTTAGGCAAAAACATTCAGTACTTC	CASRRLGKNIQYF